Below are 2 T cell receptor beta chains sequenced from a single sample in a study of vaccination effects on CD4 cells after COVID-19. Which antigens these TCRs recognize remains unknown. This table comes from immunoSEQ multiplex PCR, and its TCRdb copy is limited to in-frame clones, with some not included. Of some 56,000 clones listed, around three quarters were seen once; the top ten hold 4.5% to 7%. ViraFEST assay sequencing came after antigen-specific CD4+ T cells were expanded with viral peptide pools. Researchers isolated CD4+ T cells once approximately eleven days of culture had elapsed. The infection with SARS-CoV-2 (confirmed by PCR) occurred in this person between March and December 2020. Sequenced here: CD4+ T cells from PBMCs cultured with HIV peptides, sampled before COVID-19 vaccination. As for subset: HIV-1 Nef peptide pool negative control/reference culture. These receptors were obtained from a human donor who had a prior SARS-CoV-2 infection.

The V gene is TRBV6-5, the J gene TRBJ1-2; no clear D. Germline CDR1 reads MNHEY; CDR2 reads SVGAGI. V was trimmed by 4 bases and J by 3 bases, leaving 6 bases between them. This CDR3 is built from 12 residues. CDR3 DNA sequence: TGTGCCAGCAGTTCACGGGACTATGGCTACACCTTC. Protein: CASSSRDYGYTF.

The V call is TRBV25-1, the J call TRBJ2-3; no firm D call. Germline V gives CDR1 MGHDK, CDR2 SYGVNS. V was shortened by 0 bases and J by 2 bases, with 15 bases between the two germline ends. This CDR3 is built from 17 residues. CDR3 in amino acids: CASSEYSTRLITDTQYF. The DNA of the CDR3 is TGTGCCAGCAGTGAATATAGCACCAGGTTAATCACAGATACGCAGTATTTT.